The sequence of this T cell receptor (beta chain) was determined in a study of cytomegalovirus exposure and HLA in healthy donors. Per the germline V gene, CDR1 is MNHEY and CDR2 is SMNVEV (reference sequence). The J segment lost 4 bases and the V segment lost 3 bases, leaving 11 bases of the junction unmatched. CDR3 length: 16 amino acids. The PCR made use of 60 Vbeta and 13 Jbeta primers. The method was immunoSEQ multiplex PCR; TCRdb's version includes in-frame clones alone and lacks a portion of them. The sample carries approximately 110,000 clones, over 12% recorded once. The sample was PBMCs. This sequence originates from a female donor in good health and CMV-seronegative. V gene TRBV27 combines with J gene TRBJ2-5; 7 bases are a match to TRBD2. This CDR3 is CASSFGSGRRRETQYF. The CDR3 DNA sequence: TGTGCCAGCAGTTTTGGTTCCGGGAGGAGGCGAGAGACCCAGTACTTC.